The 5 T cell receptor beta chains presented below share a single source sample, sequenced in a study of blood T cell repertoires in COVID-19. Sequencing used immunoSEQ multiplex PCR; TCRdb keeps in-frame clones, though not all of them. The sample shows under 300,000 clones, around nine tenths of them seen only once. Material: PBMCs or T cells enriched from blood (not recorded which). The receptors shown here come from a woman aged 40 to 50 who had recovered from COVID-19.

The chain joins TRBV6-2 or TRBV6-3 to TRBJ2-7; maybe TRBD2 (6 bases). CDR1 is MNHEY and CDR2 is SVGEGT in the germline V gene. V gave up 2 bases and J gave up 3 bases, with 11 bases separating them. The CDR3 runs 14 residues. The CDR3 sequence is CASSYAGTLYEQYF. CDR3 bases: TGTGCCAGCAGTTACGCGGGGACTCTCTACGAGCAGTACTTC.

This chain connects TRBV3-1 (or the pseudogene TRBV3-2) to TRBJ1-1; TRBD1 aligns across 8 bases. The length of the CDR3 is 11 residues. The trim removed 5 bases at V and 10 bases at J, leaving 3 bases unmatched. CDR1 LGHDT and CDR2 YNNKEL come from the germline V gene (reference sequence). CDR3 protein: CASSSTGGAFF. CDR3 in DNA: TGTGCCAGCAGCTCCACAGGGGGAGCTTTCTTT.

The chain carries TRBV5-1 and TRBJ2-7; 11 bases are a match to TRBD2. The CDR3 totals 17 residues. The V and J ends lost 0 bases and 7 bases, in that order; junction bases with no gene match: 12. Germline V gene lookup returns CDR1 SGHRS and CDR2 YFSETQ. CDR3 loop: CASSLGVAGGPSEEQYF. CDR3 coding DNA: TGCGCCAGCAGCTTGGGTGTAGCGGGAGGGCCCTCGGAGGAGCAGTACTTC. Combining the CDR3 with reference TRBV5-1 and TRBJ2-7 gives the whole variable domain KAGVTQTPRYLIKTRGQQVTLSCSPISGHRSVSWYQQTPGQGLQFLFEYFSETQRNKGNFPGRFSGRQFSNSRSEMNVSTLELGDSALYLCASSLGVAGGPSEEQYFGPGTRLTVT.

The rearrangement links TRBV19 to TRBJ1-2; TRBD1 matches at 9 bases. The CDR3 is 14 residues long. The trim removed 3 bases at V and 4 bases at J, leaving 3 bases unmatched. Germline-derived CDR1 and CDR2 are LNHDA and SQIVND (reference sequence). CDR3 residues: CASSIGTGLYGYTF. Written as DNA, the CDR3 is TGTGCCAGTAGTATTGGGACAGGGCTCTATGGCTACACCTTC.

In nucleotides, the CDR3 is TGCGCCAGCAGCCGACGGGGATTTAGCACAGATACGCAGTATTTT. The encoded protein is CASSRRGFSTDTQYF. The V and J genes are TRBV4-1 and TRBJ2-3; D is possibly TRBD2 (5 bases). CDR1 is MGHRA and CDR2 is YSYEKL in the germline V gene. Trimming shortened V by 4 bases and J by 0 bases, and 11 bases separated the two germline ends. CDR3 length: 15 residues.